This TCR beta chain was identified in a study of shared T cell receptors in the human thymus (dated by TCRdb to the early 2020s). Describing the broader study: The study examined how self-reactive, shared T-cell receptor alpha chains are generated in the human thymus.

Library construction relied on the immunoSEQ multiplex PCR assay. Held by TCRdb, this immuneACCESS table contains in-frame sequences only and omits some clones. Under half of the omission traces to an unresolved V gene where checked; the cause of the rest is unknown. The sample table lists hundreds of thousands of clones, around nine tenths of them with a count of one. The ten biggest clones cover 0.008% to 0.011% of the sample. On this clone itself: The antigen this receptor binds is unknown. The record has no base qualities; no much larger clone is one base away.

These same data were also listed under a study on human thymus T cells. The second paper further reports: Donors were immunologically healthy infants undergoing open corrective cardiac surgery for congenital heart defects in Finland. The thymus tissue came from surgical resects taken out during corrective cardiac surgery. Both the thymic and the peripheral blood repertoires appeared to show biased V and J gene segment usage. The related research found that thymic TCR repertoires overlapped highly between unrelated individuals. The study used under ten infant thymus samples plus four related peripheral blood samples to characterize TCR alpha and beta repertoires. The cohort included more than 5 male and a couple of female infants, with donor ages spanning 7 to 244 days. Thymocytes were released mechanically from tissue and stored at -70 °C as pellets of 10-30 million cells. Genomic DNA was extracted from frozen cell pellets with a QIAsymphony instrument. The immunoSEQ multiplex PCR assay was used to amplify the TCRB and TCRAD loci from a standardized quantity of quality-controlled genomic DNA. The amplicons spanned the V(D)J region and were long enough to cover the CDR3 and allow V and J genes to be identified. The commercial immunoSEQ service was used to sequence amplicons on an Illumina platform. Primer bias and sequencing errors were corrected as previously described, and TCRAD and TCRB were defined on the basis of the IMGT database. Analysis of the repertoires was done with immunoSEQ Analyzer 3.0 and VDJTools and included basic statistics, V/J segment usage, diversity estimates, rarefaction and pairwise overlap. Diversity was estimated with Chao1, ChaoE, Efron-Thisted, Shannon and inverse Simpson indices, and also on datasets down-sampled to the smallest sample. Repertoire overlap was assessed by strict matching of CDR3 nucleotide sequence, V gene and J gene, and clustering was done by Jaccard-based multidimensional scaling. Thymus samples yielded on average around 800,000 unique TCRB clonotypes, compared with around 84,000 from blood samples.

The receptor's source is a boy under two years old with a congenital heart defect. Donor details come from another sample of the same person, matched by shared clones. Sequencing was carried out using thymocytes.

The bases are TGTGCCAGCAGTGGGGACACCCGTAGATATGGCTACACCTTC. Its protein product is CASSGDTRRYGYTF. In this chain, TRBV6-1 is recombined with TRBJ1-2, and possibly TRBD1, on 6 matching bases. Deletion took 4 bases off V and 5 bases off J, with a span of 14 bases between the germline ends. Inclusive of the bounding cysteine and phenylalanine, the CDR3 is 14 residues long. Just the 42-base CDR3 DNA is kept, in frame starting at base 1. Sequences MNHNS (CDR1) and SASEGT (CDR2) are obtained from the germline V gene.